The 18 T cell receptor beta chains below come from one sample, sequenced in a study of T cells in Graves' hyperthyroidism and ophthalmopathy. Regions amplified from RNA transcripts were the TCR beta CDR3 regions. The HTBI set primed first-round TCR CDR3 RT-PCR. Via MiXCR, TCRdb re-called the multiplex PCR reads, giving one row per CDR3 protein. The sample includes 400,000 or so distinct CDR3 sequences, about 14% of them seen just once. Sequenced material: blood. The receptors come from a woman under 40 with Graves' ophthalmopathy.

The chain has TRBV7-2 and TRBJ2-3; TRBD2 aligns across 10 bases. Losses at the gene ends were 2 bases for V and 6 bases for J; bases not matched to a gene: 2. There are 14 residues in the CDR3. In germline, CDR1 is SGHTA, CDR2 FQGNSA. CDR3 bases: TGTGCCAGCAGCTTAAGCGGGGGGGCGGATACGCAGTATTTT. Translation gives CASSLSGGADTQYF. Full variable domain (outside the CDR3, taken from reference TRBV7-2 and TRBJ2-3): GAGVSQSPSNKVTEKGKDVELRCDPISGHTALYWYRQSLGQGLEFLIYFQGNSAPDKSGLPSDRFSAERTGGSVSTLTIQRTQQEDSAVYLCASSLSGGADTQYFGPGTRLTVL.

This clonotype has ten or more counts. CDR3 coding DNA: TGTGCCAGCAGCGACATGATCGTTGGGGAGGATCCCTACGAGCAGTACTTC. It is translated as CASSDMIVGEDPYEQYF. The rearrangement joins TRBV3-1 to TRBJ2-7; maybe TRBD2 (6 bases). V lost 5 bases and J 2 bases, leaving 22 bases between the germline ends. CDR3 size: 17 residues. The germline V gene has CDR1 LGHDT and CDR2 YNNKEL (reference sequence).

This clonotype showed up just a few times. The gene calls are TRBV20-1 and TRBJ2-5; D gene unclear. Trimming shortened V by 6 bases and J by 2 bases, and 10 bases separated the two germline ends. Germline loops: CDR1 DFQATT, CDR2 SNEGSKA (reference sequence). This CDR3 has 12 residues. The CDR3 DNA sequence: TGCAGTGCCCAGACTTTTCAAGAGACCCAGTACTTC. Residues: CSAQTFQETQYF.

The chain uses TRBV19 and TRBJ2-7; perhaps TRBD2 as D (6 bases). The CDR3 loop spans 14 amino acids. Germline lookup yields CDR1 LNHDA and CDR2 SQIVND (reference sequence). V lost 3 bases to trimming and J lost 7 bases, with 16 bases between them. The CDR3 sequence: CASSIVGGAGEQYF. The CDR3 DNA follows: TGTGCCAGTAGTATTGTTGGCGGGGCGGGGGAGCAGTACTTC.

This chain links TRBV6-1 with TRBJ1-2; D gene unclear. Germline V gene data show CDR1 as MNHNS and CDR2 as SASEGT. The CDR3 has 13 amino acids. The ends were cut back, 3 bases at V and 7 bases at J, with 12 bases in the middle. The chain's CDR3 is CASSDTGFRGYTF. The CDR3, as DNA: TGTGCCAGCAGTGATACGGGTTTTCGTGGCTACACCTTC.

This clonotype was seen repeatedly, ten times or more. The chain recombines TRBV27 with TRBJ2-1, with 10 bases fitting TRBD1. This CDR3 region has 15 residues. The germline V gene has CDR1 MNHEY and CDR2 SMNVEV (reference sequence). The ends lost 8 bases at V and 2 bases at J; junction bases unmatched: 6. The CDR3 coding sequence is TGTGCCAGCCAGACCGGGACAGGGGCCTACAATGAGCAGTTCTTC. It is translated as CASQTGTGAYNEQFF.

This clonotype was detected ten times or more. This rearrangement joins TRBV7-9 to TRBJ2-5; no definite D call. V dropped 4 bases and J dropped 5 bases, with 11 bases sitting between them. CDR3 length: 13 amino acids. Germline-derived CDR1 and CDR2 are SEHNR and FQNEAQ (reference sequence). The CDR3 bases are TGTGCCAGCAGCTACCAAGAGGTGGAGACCCAGTACTTC. This encodes CASSYQEVETQYF.

This clonotype came up many times. The rearrangement links TRBV12-3 or TRBV12-4 to TRBJ2-3; D might be TRBD1 or TRBD2, each matching 5 bases. V was shortened by 6 bases and J by 4 bases, with 14 bases between the two germline ends. This CDR3 is built from 14 residues. The CDR3 bases are TGTGCCAGCAGACGTCACCAGGGAGCAGATACGCAGTATTTT. Amino acids: CASRRHQGADTQYF.

CDR3 DNA sequence: TGTGCCGGGGGAACTGACGGACGAAATCAGCCCCAGCATTTT. Its translation: CAGGTDGRNQPQHF. The chain is built from TRBV19 and TRBJ1-5, with a weak D call TRBD1 (5 bases). The CDR3 runs to 14 residues. The V and J ends lost 11 bases and 4 bases respectively, with 18 bases between them. CDR1 and CDR2 (germline): LNHDA, SQIVND (reference sequence).

This clonotype appeared many times. One end of the junction fails to match germline, which may point to a read error. The chain combines TRBV2 with TRBJ2-1; 8 bases align to TRBD2. The CDR3 is made up of 14 amino acids. Germline CDR1 reads SNHLY; CDR2 reads FYNNEI. In nucleotides, the CDR3 is TGTACCAGCAGAACCCGGGGGGGCCGCGGTGAGCAGTTCTTC. Its protein is CTSRTRGGRGEQFF.

Ten or more counts support this clonotype. V and J are TRBV20-1 and TRBJ1-6; perhaps TRBD1 as D (6 bases). This CDR3 spans 12 amino acids. Germline values: CDR1 DFQATT, CDR2 SNEGSKA (reference sequence). V lost 0 bases to trimming and J lost 16 bases, with 13 bases between them. The CDR3 sequence is CSAREGGQRLHF. The CDR3 coding sequence is TGCAGTGCTAGAGAAGGCGGACAGCGTCTCCACTTT.

This clonotype was seen at least ten times. The chain combines TRBV20-1 with TRBJ2-5; possible D gene TRBD2, 6 bases. CDR3 size: 14 residues. Trimming left V 5 bases short and J 4 bases short, with 17 bases between. In germline, CDR1 is DFQATT, CDR2 SNEGSKA (reference sequence). CDR3 region: CSAGDGVGGETQYF. CDR3 sequence (DNA): TGCAGTGCTGGCGACGGGGTGGGAGGAGAGACCCAGTACTTC.

Only a few counts were recorded for this clonotype. The chain uses TRBV4-1 and TRBJ2-3, with TRBD2 identical over 7 bases. J gave up 3 bases and V 0 bases, and 9 bases lay outside the gene matches. Germline V gives CDR1 MGHRA, CDR2 YSYEKL. The CDR3 is 17 residues long. CDR3 sequence: CASSQDPGGAGTDTQYF. The CDR3 nucleotides are TGCGCCAGCAGCCAAGACCCTGGGGGAGCGGGGACAGATACGCAGTATTTT.

The chain has TRBV4-1 and TRBJ1-1; 7 bases agree with TRBD1. Looked up from germline, CDR1 is MGHRA and CDR2 is YSYEKL. The CDR3 loop spans 13 amino acids. Trimming took 0 bases from V and 6 from J; bases not matched to a gene: 1. The CDR3 DNA reads as TGCGCCAGCAGCCAAGAGGGGACAGCTGAAGCTTTCTTT. Translation gives CASSQEGTAEAFF.

This clonotype was counted ten times or more. The rearrangement links TRBV12-3 or TRBV12-4 to TRBJ1-1; D is perhaps TRBD1 (5 bases). This CDR3 has 17 residues. Between the trimmed V and J ends, which lost 3 bases and 0 bases, there was a span of 17 bases. In nucleotides, the CDR3 is TGTGCCAGCAGTTTTTCAAAACCGGGGGAGGTGAACACTGAAGCTTTCTTT. As protein: CASSFSKPGEVNTEAFF.

The CDR3 loop reads CASGGLSSYDQQFF. The CDR3 region has the DNA TGTGCCAGCGGGGGGCTTAGCTCCTACGATCAGCAGTTCTTC. The chain couples TRBV7-2 to TRBJ2-1; possibly TRBD1 or TRBD2 for D (6 bases each). The CDR3 consists of 14 residues. The ends were cut back, 8 bases at V and 11 bases at J, with 22 bases in the middle. Germline loops: CDR1 SGHTA, CDR2 FQGNSA.

This clonotype has a count of ten or more. Compared with germline, one end of the junction differs, possibly owing to a read error. The CDR3 protein is CSAREGAFEAFF. The CDR3 coding sequence is TGCAGTGCTCGAGAGGGCGCCTTTGAAGCTTTCTTT. The rearrangement links TRBV20-1 to TRBJ1-1; no reliable D call. Germline assignment: CDR1 DFQATT and CDR2 SNEGSKA (reference sequence). The CDR3 is 12 residues long.

This clonotype was seen more than once but under ten times. The chain recombines TRBV2 with TRBJ2-7; 7 bases line up with TRBD1. The CDR3 consists of 15 residues. CDR1 is SNHLY and CDR2 is FYNNEI in the germline V gene. The V segment lost 7 bases and the J segment 3 bases; nucleotides outside the gene matches: 12. CDR3 sequence reads: CASKVQQQGDYEQYF. For the CDR3, the DNA is TGTGCCAGCAAGGTGCAGCAGCAGGGGGACTACGAGCAGTACTTC.